The clone carrying this TCR beta chain was recorded at least ten times. This entry belongs to a study of naive and memory T cell subsets. The germline V gene encodes CDR1 DFQATT and CDR2 SNEGSKA (reference sequence). The CDR3 is made up of 11 amino acids. The V and J ends lost 3 bases and 4 bases respectively, with 5 bases between them. A UMI-containing oligonucleotide was joined by 3' ligation to the TCR cDNA template. RNA was extracted from 2 to 2.5 ml of whole blood of healthy adults. Reverse transcription used DNase-treated unsorted total RNA, aiming for roughly 1 to 1000 ng. Ligated cDNA underwent four rounds of PCR with nested alpha and beta constant region primers and SP2. Reverse transcription of blood and skin TCR RNA was primed at alpha and beta constant regions. TCRdb re-called the 5' RACE reads through MiXCR, storing one row per CDR3 protein. The table lists roughly 48,000 distinct CDR3 sequences, 4% to 5% of them singletons.

The chain employs TRBV20-1 and TRBJ2-3; D not certain. The receptor was derived from a female donor in good health. The CDR3 is CSASQPDTQYF. For the CDR3, the DNA is TGCAGTGCTAGCCAACCAGATACGCAGTATTTT.